Described below is a single TCR beta chain sequence and its context. Antigen unknown. Unique molecular identifiers were used to barcode this TCRbeta library. TCRdb re-derived calls from the PCR reads in MiXCR, one entry per CDR3 protein. This table has a few hundred thousand distinct CDR3 sequences, around 25% appearing once. This sample was taken from a study of T-cell reconstitution after alpha-beta-depleted transplantation in children. Study-wide points: TCRbeta diversity was high at day 60 in some patients (a result of surviving recipient T cells and thymic progenitors). Reportedly, only several hundred clones from non-depleted graft cells drove alpha-beta T-cell counts at about two months.

Germline CDR1 and CDR2: SGHRS and YFSETQ. The CDR3 spans 14 residues. V lost 6 bases to trimming and J lost 6 bases, with 16 bases between them. The material was PBMCs, mostly from graft donor cells, obtained 180 days after TCRalphabeta/CD19-depleted stem cell transplant. The J gene is TRBJ1-5, the V gene TRBV5-1, with D possibly matching TRBD1 (6 bases). The clonotype was recovered from a male patient younger than 18 who had a stem cell transplant for acute lymphoblastic leukemia, so the T cells may come from the graft donor. The CDR3 DNA is TGCGCCAGCAATCTCAGGGAAGGGGGTCAGCCCCAGCATTTT. The encoded protein is CASNLREGGQPQHF. The full variable domain, rest sourced from reference TRBV5-1 and TRBJ1-5, is KAGVTQTPRYLIKTRGQQVTLSCSPISGHRSVSWYQQTPGQGLQFLFEYFSETQRNKGNFPGRFSGRQFSNSRSEMNVSTLELGDSALYLCASNLREGGQPQHFGDGTRLSIL.